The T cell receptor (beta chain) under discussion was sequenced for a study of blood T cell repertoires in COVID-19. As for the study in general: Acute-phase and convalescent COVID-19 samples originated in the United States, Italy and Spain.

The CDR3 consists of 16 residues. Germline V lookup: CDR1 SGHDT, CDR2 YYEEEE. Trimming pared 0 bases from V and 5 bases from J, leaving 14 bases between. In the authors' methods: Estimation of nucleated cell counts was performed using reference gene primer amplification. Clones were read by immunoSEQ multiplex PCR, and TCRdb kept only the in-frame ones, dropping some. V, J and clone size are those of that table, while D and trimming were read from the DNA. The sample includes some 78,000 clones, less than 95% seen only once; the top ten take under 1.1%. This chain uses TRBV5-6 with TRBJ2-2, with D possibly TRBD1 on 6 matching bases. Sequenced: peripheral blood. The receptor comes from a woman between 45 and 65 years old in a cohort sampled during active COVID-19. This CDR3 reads CASSLDTGRNTGELFF. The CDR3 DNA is TGTGCCAGCAGCTTGGATACAGGGCGGAATACCGGGGAGCTGTTTTTT.